These T cell receptor beta chains were read from a single sample in a study of neurological immune-mediated disorders. TCRdb processed the 5' RACE reads anew with MiXCR; each CDR3 protein has one entry. The profile shows 66,000 or so distinct CDR3 sequences, roughly 5.5% of them singletons. The sample consisted of PBMCs. The receptors stem from a woman in her 30s with multiple sclerosis. The CDR3 runs from the conserved cysteine through the conserved F or W. Fields, in order: CDR3 DNA, CDR3 protein, J gene, clone size, V gene, D gene. A D gene is named only where the DNA matches it firmly. Not all rows give a size; the values are once, few, many and, for expanded clones, a class.

DNA: TGTGCCAGCATCGCGGGCAACACTGAAGCTTTCTTT; CDR3: CASIAGNTEAFF; J: TRBJ1-1; size: many; V: TRBV12-3/TRBV12-4; D: -
DNA: TGTGCCAGCAGACCTCGGGGAAACAAAGACGCTTTCTTT; CDR3: CASRPRGNKDAFF; J: TRBJ1-1; size: many; V: TRBV6-6; D: -
DNA: TGTGCCAGCAGCGGAGGCGGACAGGGCTCTGGCTACACCTTC; CDR3: CASSGGGQGSGYTF; J: TRBJ1-2; size: many; V: TRBV7-3; D: TRBD1
DNA: TGTGCCAGCAGCCCCCCCACCGGGACAGGCTTAGCCAAAAACATTCAGTACTTC; CDR3: CASSPPTGTGLAKNIQYF; J: TRBJ2-4; size: few; V: TRBV28; D: TRBD1
DNA: TGTGCCAGCAGCCCGACAGGAAACAATCAGCCCCAGAATTTT; CDR3: CASSPTGNNQPQNF; J: TRBJ1-5; size: few; V: TRBV2; D: -
DNA: TGCGCCAGCAGCGATCAGGGGGCTAGAGATACGCAGTATTTT; CDR3: CASSDQGARDTQYF; J: TRBJ2-3; size: many; V: TRBV5-1; D: TRBD1
DNA: TGTGCCAGCCGCTCCCCCCGACGGCAAGATTTCTCCGATACGCAGTATTTT; CDR3: CASRSPRRQDFSDTQYF; J: TRBJ2-3; size: few; V: TRBV27; D: -
DNA: TGTGCCAGCAGTTTAGGACAGGGCAATCAGCCCCAGCATTTT; CDR3: CASSLGQGNQPQHF; J: TRBJ1-5; size: many; V: TRBV27; D: TRBD1
DNA: TGTGCCAGCAGGGAGAGATTTGAAAAACTGTTTTTT; CDR3: CASRERFEKLFF; J: TRBJ1-4; size: many; V: TRBV6-1; D: -
DNA: TGTGCCAGCAGCTTAAGTCAGGCTAGCTCCTACGAGCAGTACTTC; CDR3: CASSLSQASSYEQYF; J: TRBJ2-7; size: many; V: TRBV7-2; D: -
DNA: TGTGCCAGCAGCTTGAGACAGCCGACTCGTGGCTACACCTTC; CDR3: CASSLRQPTRGYTF; J: TRBJ1-2; size: many; V: TRBV7-8; D: -
DNA: TGTGCCGGGGGCCTCGGACAGCCCCAGAATTTT; CDR3: CAGGLGQPQNF; J: TRBJ1-5; size: few; V: TRBV6-2/TRBV6-3; D: -
DNA: TGCAGTGCTAGAGACAGGGGGGGCCAAGAGACCCAGTACTTC; CDR3: CSARDRGGQETQYF; J: TRBJ2-5; size: many; V: TRBV20-1; D: -
DNA: TGCAGTGCCCCAATCCTGGGGCTGAATGAGCAGTTCTTC; CDR3: CSAPILGLNEQFF; J: TRBJ2-1; size: many; V: TRBV20-1; D: -
DNA: TGCGCCAGCAGCGGGGGGTACACAGATACGCAGTATTTT; CDR3: CASSGGYTDTQYF; J: TRBJ2-3; size: many; V: TRBV5-1; D: -
DNA: TGCGCCAGCAGCCAAGAGCCGGACACCTACAATGAGCAGTTCTTC; CDR3: CASSQEPDTYNEQFF; J: TRBJ2-1; size: few; V: TRBV4-1; D: -
DNA: TGTGCCAGCAGCTTAAGTTTCACTCTGTACCAAGAGACCCAGTACTTC; CDR3: CASSLSFTLYQETQYF; J: TRBJ2-5; size: -; V: TRBV7-9; D: -
DNA: TGCAGTGCTCATATAACAGGGGGCCCCTCCTACGAGCAGTACTTC; CDR3: CSAHITGGPSYEQYF; J: TRBJ2-7; size: many; V: TRBV20-1; D: TRBD1
DNA: TGTGCCAGCAGTGATTACGGGGGCACTGAAGCTTTCTTT; CDR3: CASSDYGGTEAFF; J: TRBJ1-1; size: many; V: TRBV2; D: -
DNA: TGCAGTGCTAGAAGCGGGGATACCTACGAGCAGTACTTC; CDR3: CSARSGDTYEQYF; J: TRBJ2-7; size: many; V: TRBV20-1; D: TRBD2
DNA: TGTGCCAGCAGCTTAGCAGGGACAGGGGACGAAAAACTGTTTTTT; CDR3: CASSLAGTGDEKLFF; J: TRBJ1-4; size: many; V: TRBV7-2; D: TRBD1
DNA: TGCAGTGCTACAGGGACAGATAATTCACCCCTCCACTTT; CDR3: CSATGTDNSPLHF; J: TRBJ1-6; size: few; V: TRBV20-1; D: TRBD1
DNA: TGTGCCACTAGGAGGGGGACAGATTCACCCCTCCACTTT; CDR3: CATRRGTDSPLHF; J: TRBJ1-6; size: many; V: TRBV25-1; D: TRBD1
DNA: TGCGCCAGCAGCTTGTCTTCCTACGAGCAGTACTTC; CDR3: CASSLSSYEQYF; J: TRBJ2-7; size: many; V: TRBV5-1; D: -
DNA: TGTGCCAGCAGTAAATCAGGGATAGAAGCTTTCTTT; CDR3: CASSKSGIEAFF; J: TRBJ1-1; size: many; V: TRBV27; D: -
DNA: TGCAGTGCTTTACGGAGCGGGGGGGGCTATGAGCAGTTCTTC; CDR3: CSALRSGGGYEQFF; J: TRBJ2-1; size: many; V: TRBV20-1; D: TRBD2
DNA: TGCAGTGCTAGAAAAGGACTAGCAGATACGCAGTATTTT; CDR3: CSARKGLADTQYF; J: TRBJ2-3; size: many; V: TRBV20-1; D: TRBD2
DNA: TGCGCCAGCAGCTTGGACGGGAGGGATAATGAAAAACTGTTTTTT; CDR3: CASSLDGRDNEKLFF; J: TRBJ1-4; size: many; V: TRBV5-1; D: -
DNA: TGCGCCAGCAGCTTGACCGGGGGGGCAGGTAACGAGCAGTACTTC; CDR3: CASSLTGGAGNEQYF; J: TRBJ2-7; size: many; V: TRBV5-1; D: TRBD2
DNA: TGTGCCAGCAGGGGAGGGACGTACTTC; CDR3: CASRGGTYF; J: TRBJ2-4; size: few; V: TRBV6-9; D: TRBD2
DNA: TGTGCCAGCAGGCCCCTCGGTGGGGGCTACACCTTC; CDR3: CASRPLGGGYTF; J: TRBJ1-2; size: many; V: TRBV27; D: -
DNA: TGTGCCAGCAGCCAAGACGGGGTTGGAGAGACCCAGTACTTC; CDR3: CASSQDGVGETQYF; J: TRBJ2-5; size: medium-sized; V: TRBV4-2; D: -
DNA: TGTGCCATCAGCGACTCCCCCCACGAGCAGTACTTC; CDR3: CAISDSPHEQYF; J: TRBJ2-7; size: -; V: TRBV10-3; D: -
DNA: TGTGCCAGCAAGCCTGGGGACTCCAGCAATCAGCCCCAGCATTTT; CDR3: CASKPGDSSNQPQHF; J: TRBJ1-5; size: many; V: TRBV2; D: -
DNA: TGCGCCAGCAGAAAAGGAAATGAAGCTTTCTTT; CDR3: CASRKGNEAFF; J: TRBJ1-1; size: -; V: TRBV4-1; D: -
DNA: TGTGCCAGCAGTAAGGGTGGTCAGCCCCAGAATTTT; CDR3: CASSKGGQPQNF; J: TRBJ1-5; size: -; V: TRBV6-5; D: -
DNA: TGCAGTGCCAGCCTGGGCGGGGCCTCCTACGAGCAGTACTTC; CDR3: CSASLGGASYEQYF; J: TRBJ2-7; size: many; V: TRBV20-1; D: -
DNA: TGCGCCAGCAGCTTGGGGGACAGGGTTACTGAAGCTTTCTTT; CDR3: CASSLGDRVTEAFF; J: TRBJ1-1; size: many; V: TRBV5-1; D: TRBD1
DNA: TGCGCCAGCAGCTTGGGTGAAAATTACAATGAGCAGTTCTTC; CDR3: CASSLGENYNEQFF; J: TRBJ2-1; size: many; V: TRBV5-1; D: -
DNA: TGTGCCAGCAGCTTAGATCGTGGGGGGCCGAGTGATACGCAGTATTTT; CDR3: CASSLDRGGPSDTQYF; J: TRBJ2-3; size: -; V: TRBV11-2; D: -
DNA: TGCGCCAGCAGCTTAGGGGGGGCCCCTGGAGAGACCCAGTACTTC; CDR3: CASSLGGAPGETQYF; J: TRBJ2-5; size: many; V: TRBV5-1; D: -
DNA: TGTGCCAGCAGCCACCGGGATAGGACCATATATTTT; CDR3: CASSHRDRTIYF; J: TRBJ1-3; size: many; V: TRBV12-3/TRBV12-4; D: -
DNA: TGCAGTGCGGCAGGGGCAGGGGTATCGTCCCTCCACTTT; CDR3: CSAAGAGVSSLHF; J: TRBJ1-6; size: -; V: TRBV20-1; D: -
DNA: TGTGCCACCAGTAAGACAGGGAATCAGCCCCAGCATTTT; CDR3: CATSKTGNQPQHF; J: TRBJ1-5; size: many; V: TRBV24-1; D: TRBD1
DNA: TGTGCCAGCAGAAGCGGGGCGGCCACAGATACGCAGTATTTT; CDR3: CASRSGAATDTQYF; J: TRBJ2-3; size: many; V: TRBV12-3/TRBV12-4; D: TRBD2
DNA: TGTGCCAGCAGCCAACAGGGGGACAGAGCAAAATTC; CDR3: CASSQQGDRAKF; J: TRBJ2-4; size: many; V: TRBV3-1; D: TRBD1
DNA: TGCAGTGCTAGGCCTCCGGCGGTGGGGGAGACCCAGTACTTC; CDR3: CSARPPAVGETQYF; J: TRBJ2-5; size: many; V: TRBV20-1; D: -
DNA: TGTGCCAGCAGACCCCCGGCCGGGGAGCTGTTTTTT; CDR3: CASRPPAGELFF; J: TRBJ2-2; size: many; V: TRBV28; D: -
DNA: TGTGCCAGCAGCTTGTCTGGGTCTGAAAAACTGTTTTTT; CDR3: CASSLSGSEKLFF; J: TRBJ1-4; size: few; V: TRBV5-6; D: -
DNA: TGCGCCAGCAGCTTGGAAGGGGTACGCACAGATACGCAGTATTTT; CDR3: CASSLEGVRTDTQYF; J: TRBJ2-3; size: many; V: TRBV5-1; D: -
DNA: TGCAGCGTCGCAAGCGGATCTTATGAGCAGTTCTTC; CDR3: CSVASGSYEQFF; J: TRBJ2-1; size: many; V: TRBV29-1; D: -
DNA: TGCAGTGTCGTAGTTCCGGGGCCTATCTCCTACGAGCAGTACTTC; CDR3: CSVVVPGPISYEQYF; J: TRBJ2-7; size: many; V: TRBV20-1; D: -
DNA: TGTGCCATCAGTGAGTCCGACGGGATTCATCAGCCCCAGCATTTT; CDR3: CAISESDGIHQPQHF; J: TRBJ1-5; size: many; V: TRBV10-3; D: -
DNA: TGTGCCAGCAGCCCGGGAGGCACCCTCAATCAGCCCCAGAATTTT; CDR3: CASSPGGTLNQPQNF; J: TRBJ1-5; size: -; V: TRBV12-3/TRBV12-4; D: -
DNA: TGCAGCGTGGGGGGGACAGGGAACAATCAGCCCCAGCATTTT; CDR3: CSVGGTGNNQPQHF; J: TRBJ1-5; size: -; V: TRBV29-1; D: TRBD1
DNA: TGCGCCAGCAGCTGGGGACAGGGGAACACTGAAGCTTTCTTT; CDR3: CASSWGQGNTEAFF; J: TRBJ1-1; size: many; V: TRBV5-1; D: TRBD1
DNA: TGCAGTGCTAGAGATGGCAGCGGGGAAGGAGAGACCCAGTACTTC; CDR3: CSARDGSGEGETQYF; J: TRBJ2-5; size: -; V: TRBV20-1; D: TRBD2
DNA: TGCAGTGCTAGAGGGGAGGAGAACTATGGCTACACCTTC; CDR3: CSARGEENYGYTF; J: TRBJ1-2; size: many; V: TRBV20-1; D: -